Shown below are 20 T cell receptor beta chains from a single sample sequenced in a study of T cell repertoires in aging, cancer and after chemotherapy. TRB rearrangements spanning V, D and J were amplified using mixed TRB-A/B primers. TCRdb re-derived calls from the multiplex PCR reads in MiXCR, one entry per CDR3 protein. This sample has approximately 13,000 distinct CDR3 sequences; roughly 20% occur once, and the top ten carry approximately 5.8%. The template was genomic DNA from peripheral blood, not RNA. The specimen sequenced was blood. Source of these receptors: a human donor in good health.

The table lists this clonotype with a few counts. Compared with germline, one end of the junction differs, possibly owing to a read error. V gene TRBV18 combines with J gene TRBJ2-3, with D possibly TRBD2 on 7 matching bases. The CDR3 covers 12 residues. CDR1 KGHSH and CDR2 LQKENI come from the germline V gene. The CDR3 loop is CASSPGGRLAPF. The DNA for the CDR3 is TGTGCCAGCTCACCAGGGGGGCGACTAGCCCCCTTT.

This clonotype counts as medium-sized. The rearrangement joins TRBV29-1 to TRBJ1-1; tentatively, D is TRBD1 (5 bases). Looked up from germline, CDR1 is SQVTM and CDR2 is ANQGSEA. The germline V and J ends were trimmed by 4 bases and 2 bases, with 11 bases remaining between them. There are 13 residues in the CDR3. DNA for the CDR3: TGCAGCGTTGCGAGGGGAGGAAACACTGAAGCTTTCTTT. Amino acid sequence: CSVARGGNTEAFF.

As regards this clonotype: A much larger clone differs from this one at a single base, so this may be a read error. CDR3 region: CASSVLRQSTYEQYF. DNA for the CDR3: TGTGCCAGCAGCGTACTACGACAGTCAACCTACGAGCAGTACTTC. The chain joins TRBV7-6 to TRBJ2-7; D is perhaps TRBD1 (5 bases). V lost 5 bases and J 2 bases, leaving 16 bases between the germline ends. This CDR3 comprises 15 residues. Germline lookup yields CDR1 SGHVS and CDR2 FNYEAQ.

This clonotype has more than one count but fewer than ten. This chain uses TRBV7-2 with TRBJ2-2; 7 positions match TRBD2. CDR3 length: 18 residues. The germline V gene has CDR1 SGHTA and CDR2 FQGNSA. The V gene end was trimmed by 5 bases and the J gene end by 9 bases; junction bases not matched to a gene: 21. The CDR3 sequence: CASSPGGWASTKIRELFF. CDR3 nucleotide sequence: TGTGCCAGCAGCCCCGGGGGGTGGGCGAGTACGAAAATCAGGGAGCTGTTTTTT.

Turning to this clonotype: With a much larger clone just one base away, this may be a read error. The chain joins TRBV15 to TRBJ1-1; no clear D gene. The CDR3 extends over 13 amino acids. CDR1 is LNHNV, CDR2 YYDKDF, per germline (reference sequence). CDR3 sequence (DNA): TGTGCCACGGAGAGAGAAATGAACACTGAAGATTTCTTT. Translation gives CATEREMNTEDFF.

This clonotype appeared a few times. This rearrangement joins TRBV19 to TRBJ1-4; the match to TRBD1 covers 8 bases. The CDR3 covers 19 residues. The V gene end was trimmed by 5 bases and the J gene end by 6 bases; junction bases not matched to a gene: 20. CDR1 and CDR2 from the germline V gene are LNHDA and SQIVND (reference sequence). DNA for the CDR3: TGTGCCAGTAGTTTTAAGTCGACAGGGGTAAGGAGAGAAGATGAAAAACTGTTTTTT. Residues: CASSFKSTGVRREDEKLFF.

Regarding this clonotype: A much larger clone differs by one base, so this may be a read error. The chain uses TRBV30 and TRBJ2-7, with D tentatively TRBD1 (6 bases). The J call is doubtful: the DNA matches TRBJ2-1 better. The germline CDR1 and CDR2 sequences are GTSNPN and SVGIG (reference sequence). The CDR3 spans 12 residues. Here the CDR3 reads CAWAGTPYEQFF. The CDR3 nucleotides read TGTGCCTGGGCCGGGACACCTTACGAGCAGTTCTTC.

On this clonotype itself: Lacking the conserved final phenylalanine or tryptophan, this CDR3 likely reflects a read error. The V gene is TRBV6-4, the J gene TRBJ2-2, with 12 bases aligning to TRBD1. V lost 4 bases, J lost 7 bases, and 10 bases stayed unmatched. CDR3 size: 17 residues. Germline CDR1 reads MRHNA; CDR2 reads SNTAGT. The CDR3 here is CASSAAGTGGDHGELFL. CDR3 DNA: TGTGCCAGCAGTGCCGCCGGGACAGGGGGCGATCACGGGGAGCTGTTTTTG.

CDR3 DNA: TGCAGTGCCGGGGGAGTAGCCAGTACAGATACGCAGTATTTT. Protein: CSAGGVASTDTQYF. The gene calls are TRBV20-1 and TRBJ2-3; D perhaps matches TRBD2 (6 bases). V was shortened by 6 bases and J by 3 bases, with 16 bases between the two germline ends. Germline V gene data show CDR1 as DFQATT and CDR2 as SNEGSKA (reference sequence). The CDR3 loop spans 14 amino acids.

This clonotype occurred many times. This CDR3 is CASSPRGPSNQPQHF. The DNA for the CDR3 is TGTGCCAGCAGCCCCAGGGGGCCAAGCAATCAGCCCCAGCATTTT. The chain uses TRBV12-3 or TRBV12-4 and TRBJ1-5; 8 nucleotides align to TRBD1. The V segment lost 6 bases and the J segment 1 base; nucleotides outside the gene matches: 5. This CDR3 region has 15 residues.

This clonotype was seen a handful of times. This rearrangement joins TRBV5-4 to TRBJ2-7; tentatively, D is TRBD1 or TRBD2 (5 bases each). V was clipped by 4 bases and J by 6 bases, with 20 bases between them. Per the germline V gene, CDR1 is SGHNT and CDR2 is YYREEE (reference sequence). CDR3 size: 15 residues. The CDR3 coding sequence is TGTGCCAGCAGCCCCCCTGGGGCCCAACGGGGCGAGCAGTACTTC. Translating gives CASSPPGAQRGEQYF. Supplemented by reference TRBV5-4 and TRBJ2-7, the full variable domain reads ETGVTQSPTHLIKTRGQQVTLRCSSQSGHNTVSWYQQALGQGPQFIFQYYREEENGRGNFPPRFSGLQFPNYSSELNVNALELDDSALYLCASSPPGAQRGEQYFGPGTRLTVT.

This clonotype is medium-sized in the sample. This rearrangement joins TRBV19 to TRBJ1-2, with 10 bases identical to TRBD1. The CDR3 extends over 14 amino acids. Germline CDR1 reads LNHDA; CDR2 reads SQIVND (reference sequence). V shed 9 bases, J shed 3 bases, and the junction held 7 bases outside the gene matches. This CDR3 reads CASEGTGVDYGYTF. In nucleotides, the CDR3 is TGTGCCAGCGAGGGGACAGGGGTTGACTATGGCTACACCTTC.

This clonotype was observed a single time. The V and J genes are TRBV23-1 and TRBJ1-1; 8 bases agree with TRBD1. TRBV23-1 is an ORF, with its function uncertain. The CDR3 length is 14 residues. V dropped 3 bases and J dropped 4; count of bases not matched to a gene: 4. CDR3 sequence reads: CASSHCRGLTEAFF. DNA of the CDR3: TGCGCCAGCAGTCACTGCAGGGGGCTCACTGAAGCTTTCTTT.

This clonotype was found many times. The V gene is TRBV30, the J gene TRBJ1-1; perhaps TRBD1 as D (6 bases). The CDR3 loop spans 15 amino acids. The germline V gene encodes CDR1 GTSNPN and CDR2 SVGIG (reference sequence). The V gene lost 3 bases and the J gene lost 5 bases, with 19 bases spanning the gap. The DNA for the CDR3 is TGTGCCTGGAGAATAAGGGACACCTCACGAACTGAAGCTTTCTTT. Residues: CAWRIRDTSRTEAFF. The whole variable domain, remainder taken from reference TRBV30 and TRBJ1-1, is SQTIHQWPATLVQPVGSPLSLECTVEGTSNPNLYWYRQAAGRGLQLLFYSVGIGQISSEVPQNLSASRPQDRQFILSSKKLLLSDSGFYLCAWRIRDTSRTEAFFGQGTRLTVV.

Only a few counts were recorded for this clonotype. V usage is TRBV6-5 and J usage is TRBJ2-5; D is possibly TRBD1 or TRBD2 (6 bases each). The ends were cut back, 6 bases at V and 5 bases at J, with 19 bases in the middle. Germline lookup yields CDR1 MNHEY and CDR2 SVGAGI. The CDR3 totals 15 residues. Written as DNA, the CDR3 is TGTGCCAGCAGCCAGAGGGGGGCTAGGGCTGAGACCCAGTACTTC. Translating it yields CASSQRGARAETQYF.

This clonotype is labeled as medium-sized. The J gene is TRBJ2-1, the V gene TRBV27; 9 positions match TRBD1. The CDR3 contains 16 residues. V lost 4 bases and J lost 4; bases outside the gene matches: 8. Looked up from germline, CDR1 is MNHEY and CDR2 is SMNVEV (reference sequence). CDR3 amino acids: CASSSQGAEGYNEQFF. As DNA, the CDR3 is TGTGCCAGCAGTTCACAGGGGGCCGAGGGTTACAATGAGCAGTTCTTC.

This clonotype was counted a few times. The CDR3 region is CASSNLSPMVPHQPQHF. The CDR3 nucleotides read TGTGCCAGCAGCAACCTTTCGCCTATGGTGCCCCATCAGCCCCAGCATTTT. This chain joins TRBV6-6 and TRBJ1-5; D is ambiguous. This CDR3 has 17 residues. Germline loops: CDR1 MNHNY, CDR2 SVGAGI (reference sequence). The ends were cut back, 6 bases at V and 5 bases at J, with 23 bases in the middle.

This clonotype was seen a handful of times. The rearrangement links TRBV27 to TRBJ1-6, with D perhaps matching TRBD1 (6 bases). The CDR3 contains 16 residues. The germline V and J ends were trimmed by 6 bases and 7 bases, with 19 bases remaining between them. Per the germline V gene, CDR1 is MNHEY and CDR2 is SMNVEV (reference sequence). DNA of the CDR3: TGTGCCAGCAGGATCAATTTGGGACAAGGAAATTCACCCCTCCACTTT. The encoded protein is CASRINLGQGNSPLHF.

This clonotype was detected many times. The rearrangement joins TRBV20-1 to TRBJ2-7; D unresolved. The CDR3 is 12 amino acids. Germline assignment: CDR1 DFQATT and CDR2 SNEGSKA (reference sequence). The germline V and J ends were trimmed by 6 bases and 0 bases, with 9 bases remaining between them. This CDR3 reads CSARWDSYEQYF. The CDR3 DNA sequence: TGCAGTGCCAGATGGGACTCCTACGAGCAGTACTTC.

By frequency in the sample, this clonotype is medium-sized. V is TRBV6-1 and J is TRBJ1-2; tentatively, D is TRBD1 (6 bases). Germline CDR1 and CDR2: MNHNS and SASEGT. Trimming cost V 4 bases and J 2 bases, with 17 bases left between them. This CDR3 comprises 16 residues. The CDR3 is CASSVGQTTMNYGYTF. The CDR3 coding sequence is TGTGCCAGCAGTGTCGGACAGACTACCATGAACTATGGCTACACCTTC.